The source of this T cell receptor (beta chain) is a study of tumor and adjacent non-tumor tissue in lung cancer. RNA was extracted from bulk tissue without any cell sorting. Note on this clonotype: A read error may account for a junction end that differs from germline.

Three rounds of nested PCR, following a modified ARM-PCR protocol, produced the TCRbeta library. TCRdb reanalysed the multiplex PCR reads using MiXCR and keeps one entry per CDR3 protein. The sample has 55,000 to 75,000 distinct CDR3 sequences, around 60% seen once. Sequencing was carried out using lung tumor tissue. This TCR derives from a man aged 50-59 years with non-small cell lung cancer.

CDR3 sequence: CATSEGGYYNEQFF. The CDR3 region has the DNA TGTGCTACCAGTGAGGGAGGGTACTACAATGAGCAGTTCTTC. This rearrangement joins TRBV24-1 to TRBJ2-1; 7 bases map to TRBD2. CDR1 and CDR2 (germline): KGHDR, SFDVKD. There are 14 residues in the CDR3.